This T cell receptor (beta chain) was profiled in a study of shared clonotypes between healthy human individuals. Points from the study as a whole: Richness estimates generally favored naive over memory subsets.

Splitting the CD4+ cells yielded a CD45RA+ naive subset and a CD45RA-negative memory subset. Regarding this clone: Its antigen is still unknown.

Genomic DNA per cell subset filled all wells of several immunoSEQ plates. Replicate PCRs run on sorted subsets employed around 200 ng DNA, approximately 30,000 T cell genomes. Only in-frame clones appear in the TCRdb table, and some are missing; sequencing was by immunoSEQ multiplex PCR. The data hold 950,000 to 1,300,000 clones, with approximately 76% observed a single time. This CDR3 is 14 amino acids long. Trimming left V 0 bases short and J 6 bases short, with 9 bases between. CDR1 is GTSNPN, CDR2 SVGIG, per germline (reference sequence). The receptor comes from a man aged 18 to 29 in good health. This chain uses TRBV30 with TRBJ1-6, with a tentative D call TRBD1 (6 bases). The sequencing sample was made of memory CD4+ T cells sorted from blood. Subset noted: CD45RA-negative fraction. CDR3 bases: TGTGCCTGGAGTGTTACCAGGGGTAATTCACCCCTCCACTTT. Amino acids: CAWSVTRGNSPLHF.